The clone carrying this T cell receptor beta chain was counted a single time. The data are from a study of PD-L1 blockade in urothelial cancer. This table comes from immunoSEQ multiplex PCR, and its TCRdb copy is limited to in-frame clones, with some not included. The sample shows 35,000 to 50,000 clones, 81% of them seen only once. This TCR was sampled from a man in his 70s with urothelial cancer. The sequenced sample was PBMCs, obtained around atezolizumab (anti-PD-L1) treatment.

CDR3 nucleotides: TGTGCCAGCAGCCCTTCGACAGACCAAGAGACCCAGTACTTC. As protein: CASSPSTDQETQYF. The gene calls are TRBV9 and TRBJ2-5, with TRBD1 as a possible D gene (5 bases). Germline CDR1 SGDLS, CDR2 YYNGEE. This CDR3 has 14 amino acids. Trimming took off 4 bases at V and 0 bases at J, with 10 bases between the two ends.